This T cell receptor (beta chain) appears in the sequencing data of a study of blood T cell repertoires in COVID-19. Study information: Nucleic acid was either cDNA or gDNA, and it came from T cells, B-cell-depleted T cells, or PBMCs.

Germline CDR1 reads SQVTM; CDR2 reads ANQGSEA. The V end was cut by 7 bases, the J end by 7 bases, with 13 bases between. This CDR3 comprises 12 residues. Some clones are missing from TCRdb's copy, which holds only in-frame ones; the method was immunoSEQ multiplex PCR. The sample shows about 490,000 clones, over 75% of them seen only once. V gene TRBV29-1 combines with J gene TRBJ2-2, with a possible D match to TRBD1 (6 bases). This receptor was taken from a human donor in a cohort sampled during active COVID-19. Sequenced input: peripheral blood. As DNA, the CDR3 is TGCAGCGCAAGGACAGATGGCGGGGAGCTGTTTTTT. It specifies CSARTDGGELFF.